Sequencing of this T cell receptor (beta chain) was carried out in a study of blood T cell repertoires in COVID-19. Study-level information: COVID-19 samples from acute and convalescent phases originated in the United States, Italy and Spain.

In the original analysis: Scientists estimated how many nucleated cells there were by amplifying reference gene primers. Assay used: immunoSEQ multiplex PCR; TCRdb lists only in-frame clones, some missing. D and trimming were read from the DNA, whereas the V and J calls and clone size are those reported in that table. The data contain roughly 260,000 clones, roughly 90% of them singletons. V trimming: 6 bases; J trimming: 5 bases; junction bases outside the gene matches: 3. The germline CDR1 and CDR2 sequences are MNHEY and SVGAGI. The CDR3 covers 12 residues. Patients in Seattle were enrolled during active infection, then followed longitudinally.

The origin of this receptor is a woman under 40 with COVID-19, enrolled during active disease. Sequencing input: peripheral blood. The gene calls are TRBV6-5 and TRBJ1-2, with TRBD1 identical over 7 bases. CDR3 sequence (DNA): TGTGCCAGCAGAGGGACAGAATATGGCTACACCTTC. Its translation is CASRGTEYGYTF.